Reported below is one TCR beta chain. Its antigen remains unidentified. The source of the sample is a study of cytomegalovirus exposure and HLA in healthy donors. Study-level points and caveats: A later look showed TCR association rates differing by HLA locus, highest for DRB1 and lowest for HLA-C.

This CDR3 contains 14 residues. Trimming removed 4 bases from V and 0 bases from J, with 9 bases in between. Germline CDR1 SGHVS, CDR2 FQNEAQ. Both 60 Vbeta primers and 13 Jbeta primers went into the PCR. Some clones are missing from TCRdb's copy, which holds only in-frame ones; the method was immunoSEQ multiplex PCR. The sample contains around 130,000 clones, about 76% of which appear only once. The receptor was derived from a woman aged 35 to 49 in good health and CMV-seronegative. The chain is built from TRBV7-8 and TRBJ1-1, with D possibly being TRBD1 (5 bases). The specimen sequenced was PBMCs. For the CDR3, the DNA is TGTGCCAGCAGCTGGGGACTATTGAACACTGAAGCTTTCTTT. Encoded protein: CASSWGLLNTEAFF.